This passage covers 10 T cell receptor beta chains from one sample sequenced in a study of cytomegalovirus exposure and HLA in healthy donors. Both 60 Vbeta primers and 13 Jbeta primers went into the PCR. Assay: immunoSEQ multiplex PCR; the TCRdb copy retains only in-frame clones and omits some. This repertoire shows roughly 130,000 clones, roughly 80% found once; its top ten account for 3% to 3.5%. The sequenced sample consisted of PBMCs. Receptors were obtained from a male donor in good health and CMV-seronegative.

The chain has TRBV4-1 and TRBJ2-7, with TRBD1 matching over 10 bases. Losses at the gene ends were 1 base for V and 3 bases for J; bases not matched to a gene: 6. Germline CDR1 MGHRA, CDR2 YSYEKL. The CDR3 is 16 residues long. The CDR3 here is CASSQGRGQGVYEQYF. CDR3 nucleotides: TGCGCCAGCAGCCAAGGCCGAGGACAGGGGGTCTACGAGCAGTACTTC.

The J gene is TRBJ2-3, the V gene TRBV25-1; D uncertain. Trimming stripped 4 bases from V and 7 bases from J, with 9 bases between. CDR3 length equals 12 residues. Germline lookup yields CDR1 MGHDK and CDR2 SYGVNS. The CDR3 loop reads CASSGLVHTQYF. CDR3 DNA sequence: TGTGCCAGCAGTGGGCTAGTCCATACGCAGTATTTT.

The chain is built from TRBV6-6 and TRBJ1-1, with TRBD1 identical over 7 bases. Germline CDR1 MNHNY, CDR2 SVGAGI (reference sequence). The trim removed 0 bases at V and 4 bases at J, leaving 2 bases unmatched. The CDR3 is 14 residues long. The CDR3 sequence: CASSYSNRGTEAFF. The DNA of the CDR3 is TGTGCCAGCAGTTACTCTAACAGGGGCACTGAAGCTTTCTTT.

V is TRBV25-1 and J is TRBJ2-2; D may be TRBD1 (8 bases). Trimming left V 3 bases short and J 6 bases short, with 17 bases between. The CDR3 extends over 16 amino acids. Germline V lookup: CDR1 MGHDK, CDR2 SYGVNS. The CDR3 nucleotides are TGTGCCAGCAGTGACCCGGACAGGGAGGGCTCCGGGGAGCTGTTTTTT. Translating it yields CASSDPDREGSGELFF.

This chain joins TRBV10-3 and TRBJ2-5, with TRBD1 matching over 7 bases. Germline V gives CDR1 ENHRY, CDR2 SYGVKD. The ends lost 5 bases at V and 2 bases at J; junction bases unmatched: 5. The CDR3 is made up of 14 amino acids. The CDR3 sequence is CAISRGQRQETQYF. In DNA, the CDR3 is TGTGCCATCAGTAGGGGACAGCGTCAAGAGACCCAGTACTTC.

This chain joins TRBV11-2 and TRBJ2-7; possibly TRBD2 for D (7 bases). The germline gives CDR1 SGHAT, CDR2 FQNNGV. Deletions cut 4 bases from V and 3 bases from J, with 22 bases between. The CDR3 spans 17 residues. CDR3: CASSSIKGGDYRYEQYF. Written as DNA, the CDR3 is TGTGCCAGCAGCTCTATCAAGGGGGGGGACTACCGCTACGAGCAGTACTTC. The variable domain in full, with the rest retrieved from reference TRBV11-2 and TRBJ2-7, is EAGVAQSPRYKIIEKRQSVAFWCNPISGHATLYWYQQILGQGPKLLIQFQNNGVVDDSQLPKDRFSAERLKGVDSTLKIQPAKLEDSAVYLCASSSIKGGDYRYEQYFGPGTRLTVT.

This clone has only one observation. V gene TRBV7-9 combines with J gene TRBJ2-1; 15 bases match TRBD2. Germline V gene lookup returns CDR1 SEHNR and CDR2 FQNEAQ (reference sequence). Germline trimming cut 7 bases from V and 3 bases from J; bases unmatched to any gene: 7. The CDR3 totals 17 residues. Here the CDR3 reads CASTRTSGGAFYNEQFF. The CDR3 DNA is TGTGCCAGCACTAGGACTAGCGGGGGGGCCTTCTACAATGAGCAGTTCTTC.

About this clone itself: One end of the junction is discordant with germline, which a read error may explain. The chain joins TRBV7-2 to TRBJ1-2; 8 bases fit TRBD1. The CDR3 has 13 amino acids. CDR1 is SGHTA, CDR2 FQGNSA, per germline. The CDR3 DNA reads as TGTGTCAGCAGAGAAACAGGGGGGGGTGGCTACACCTTC. As protein: CVSRETGGGGYTF.

A word on this clone: One end of the junction fails to match germline, which may point to a read error. This chain links TRBV7-9 with TRBJ2-1; D perhaps matches TRBD2 (5 bases). CDR3 length equals 17 residues. Germline V lookup: CDR1 SEHNR, CDR2 FQNEAQ (reference sequence). CDR3 loop: CSSSLKTWLAPMDEQFF. DNA of the CDR3: TGTTCCAGCAGCTTAAAAACGTGGCTAGCCCCCATGGATGAGCAGTTCTTC.

The CDR3 nucleotides read TGTGCCAGCAGCCAAGTCCAGGACTTAAACACCGGGGAGCTGTTTTTT. Protein product: CASSQVQDLNTGELFF. The chain employs TRBV4-2 and TRBJ2-2; a weak D match, TRBD2 (5 bases). Germline V gene data show CDR1 as LGHNA and CDR2 as YNFKEQ. The length of the CDR3 is 16 residues. V lost 1 base and J 2 bases, leaving 11 bases between the germline ends.